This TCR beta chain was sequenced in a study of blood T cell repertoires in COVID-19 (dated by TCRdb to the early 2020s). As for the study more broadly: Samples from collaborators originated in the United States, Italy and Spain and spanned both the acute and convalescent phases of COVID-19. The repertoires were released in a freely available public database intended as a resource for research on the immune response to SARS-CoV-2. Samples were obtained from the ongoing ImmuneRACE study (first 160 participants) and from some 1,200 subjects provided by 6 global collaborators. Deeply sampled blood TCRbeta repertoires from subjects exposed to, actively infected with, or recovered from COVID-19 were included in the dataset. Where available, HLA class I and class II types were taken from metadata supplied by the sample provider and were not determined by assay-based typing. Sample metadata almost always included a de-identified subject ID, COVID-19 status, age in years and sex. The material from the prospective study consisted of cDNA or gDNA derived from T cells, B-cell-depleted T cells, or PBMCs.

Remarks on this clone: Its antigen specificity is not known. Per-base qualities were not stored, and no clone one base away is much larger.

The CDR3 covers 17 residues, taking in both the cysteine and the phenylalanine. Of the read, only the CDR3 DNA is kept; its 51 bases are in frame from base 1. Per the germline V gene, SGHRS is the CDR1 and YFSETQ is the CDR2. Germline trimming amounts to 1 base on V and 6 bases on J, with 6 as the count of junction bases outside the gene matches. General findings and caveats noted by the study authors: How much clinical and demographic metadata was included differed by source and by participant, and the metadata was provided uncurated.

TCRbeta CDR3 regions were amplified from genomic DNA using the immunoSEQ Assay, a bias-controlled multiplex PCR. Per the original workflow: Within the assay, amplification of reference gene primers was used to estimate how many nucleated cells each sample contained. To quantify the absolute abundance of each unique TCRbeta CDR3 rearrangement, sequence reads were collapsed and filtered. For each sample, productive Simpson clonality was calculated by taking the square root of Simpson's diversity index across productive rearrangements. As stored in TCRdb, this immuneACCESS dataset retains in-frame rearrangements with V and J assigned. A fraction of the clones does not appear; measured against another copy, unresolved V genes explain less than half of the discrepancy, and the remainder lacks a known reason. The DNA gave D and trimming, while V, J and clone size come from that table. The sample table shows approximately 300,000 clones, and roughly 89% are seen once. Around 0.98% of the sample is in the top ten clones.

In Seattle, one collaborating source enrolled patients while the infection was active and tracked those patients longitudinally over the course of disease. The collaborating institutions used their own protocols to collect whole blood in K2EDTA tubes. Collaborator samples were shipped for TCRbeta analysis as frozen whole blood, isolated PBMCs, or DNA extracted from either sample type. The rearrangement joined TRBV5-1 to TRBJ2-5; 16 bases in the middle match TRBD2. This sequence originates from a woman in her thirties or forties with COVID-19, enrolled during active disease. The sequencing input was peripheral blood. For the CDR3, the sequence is CASSLFGTSGRVKTQYF. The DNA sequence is TGCGCCAGCAGCTTGTTCGGGACTAGCGGGAGGGTGAAGACCCAGTACTTC. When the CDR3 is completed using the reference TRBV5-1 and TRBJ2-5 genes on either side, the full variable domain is KAGVTQTPRYLIKTRGQQVTLSCSPISGHRSVSWYQQTPGQGLQFLFEYFSETQRNKGNFPGRFSGRQFSNSRSEMNVSTLELGDSALYLCASSLFGTSGRVKTQYFGPGTRLLVL.